A single T cell receptor beta chain is shown here with its context. The sample is drawn from a study of cytomegalovirus exposure and HLA in healthy donors. Study-wide context: Most donors, roughly 82% of 398 genotyped, fell in the Caucasian-associated ancestry cluster.

Primers: 60 Vbeta forward and 13 Jbeta reverse. The protocol was immunoSEQ multiplex PCR, while the TCRdb copy is restricted to in-frame clones and leaves out a portion. This repertoire comprises about 140,000 clones; its ten largest clones make up 2% to 3%. Germline V gives CDR1 SQVTM, CDR2 ANQGSEA. Trimming removed 7 bases from V and 3 bases from J; junction bases left unmatched: 9. The CDR3 is 13 amino acids. The TCR was taken from a middle-aged man in good health and CMV-seronegative. This chain links TRBV29-1 with TRBJ2-7, with 7 positions matching TRBD1. Sequencing was performed on PBMCs. The CDR3 sequence is CSAVDRAGYEQYF. CDR3 bases: TGCAGCGCCGTTGACAGGGCGGGCTACGAGCAGTACTTC.